This T cell receptor (beta chain) was captured by sequencing in a study of human T cells and chemical hapten exposure. Indicated time point: patch test 1, 2 weeks after DPC sensitization. The treatment was: therapeutic diphenylcyclopropenone sensitization with weekly scalp DPC. The study's library attached unique molecular identifiers to single cDNA molecules. MiXCR was run by TCRdb on the RACE reads, yielding one entry per CDR3 protein. The sample contains approximately 400,000 distinct CDR3 sequences, around 4.8% of which appear only once. This clonotype came up many times. V was shortened by 6 bases and J by 2 bases, with 11 bases between the two germline ends. CDR3 length: 13 amino acids.

This TCR derives from a woman in her 50s with alopecia areata. Some clones in this sample may be carry-over from other donors' samples. The chain has TRBV12-3 or TRBV12-4 and TRBJ2-7; a weak D match, TRBD1 (6 bases). This material consisted of whole blood, taken in connection with sensitization to the hapten diphenylcyclopropenone (DPC). The CDR3 spells CASRSDSTYEQYF. The CDR3 DNA is TGTGCCAGCAGATCGGACAGTACCTACGAGCAGTACTTC.